This T cell receptor beta chain was identified during a study of CD4 and CD8 cells across lung adenocarcinoma regions (dated by TCRdb to 2017 to 2018). As for the study more broadly: The study compared tumor centers with tumor margins to examine intratumor heterogeneity of the T cell receptor repertoire.

The trim is 5 bases for V and 9 bases for J, with a gap of 14 bases between the germline ends. The CDR3 goes from the cysteine to the phenylalanine over 13 residues. Only the CDR3 region is kept as DNA, spanning 39 bases read in frame from base 1. The germline V gene (reference sequence) yields WNHNN for CDR1 and SYGVQD for CDR2. Patients with localized lung adenocarcinoma, a subtype of non-small cell lung cancer, were used as donors. The samples were taken from the centers of localized lung adenocarcinomas. For TCR repertoire analysis, CD4+ T cells from tumor tissue were profiled apart from CD8+ T cells. Library prep was done by PCR. The sample was run on a HiSeq X Ten. In TCRdb, the public reads were trimmed at Q25 with fastp and aligned with MiXCR, with productive beta chains retained. Identical CDR3 proteins give one entry, which carries the most common genes and DNA. The sample table records approximately 14,000 distinct CDR3 sequences; approximately 43% of these occur just once. The ten largest clones add up to around 16% of the sample.

Remarks on this clonotype: Its antigen target is currently unknown. Just one base apart from a much larger clone, this may be a read error.

The TCR comes from a male donor with lung adenocarcinoma. The CD4 and CD8 labels of this study may be unreliable. The sample taken for sequencing was CD4+ T cells from the center of a lung tumor. Sample cell subset or site, as interpreted from the label and publication: tumor center region. The sequence is built from TRBV10-1 and TRBJ1-3, with the D segment identity uncertain. The DNA reads TGCGCCAGCAGTCAAAACCGCGTTCGCACCATATATTTT. It translates to CASSQNRVRTIYF.